One sample yielded the 9 T cell receptor beta chains listed below, sequenced in a study of OX40 agonist ivuxolimab in advanced cancers. The protocol was immunoSEQ multiplex PCR, while the TCRdb copy is restricted to in-frame clones and leaves out a portion. The repertoire holds tens of thousands of clones, with more than 70% as singletons. The sequenced sample was CD4+ or CD8+ T cells sorted from blood, obtained in a trial of the OX40 agonist ivuxolimab. Every receptor here comes from an adult with an advanced solid tumor such as melanoma, head and neck, liver or kidney cancer.

The rearrangement joins TRBV21-1 to TRBJ1-2; the listed D gene, TRBD1, was not tested against the DNA. TRBV21-1 is marked as a pseudogene. The CDR3 is made up of 12 amino acids. The CDR3 sequence: CASSTQGQGYTF. CDR3 coding DNA: TGTGCCAGCAGCACACAGGGACAGGGCTACACCTTC.

This rearrangement joins TRBV2 to TRBJ1-2; TRBD1 aligns across 10 bases. This CDR3 is built from 13 residues. Germline values: CDR1 SNHLY, CDR2 FYNNEI. Unmatched junction bases numbered 6, after V lost 7 bases and J lost 7 bases. CDR3 sequence: CASKDRGISGYTF. DNA of the CDR3: TGTGCCAGCAAGGACAGGGGGATTAGTGGCTACACCTTC.

This chain joins TRBV18 and TRBJ2-5; D is uncertain. Trimming removed 5 bases at V and 4 bases at J, with 8 bases between. Germline V gene sequence: CDR1 KGHSH, CDR2 LQKENI. The CDR3 contains 12 residues. Here the CDR3 reads CASSTPRETQYF. The CDR3, as DNA: TGTGCCAGCTCAACCCCTCGAGAGACCCAGTACTTC.

The J gene is TRBJ1-1, the V gene TRBV15; D might be TRBD1 (5 bases). The CDR3 loop spans 13 amino acids. The V gene lost 5 bases and the J gene lost 2 bases, with 9 bases spanning the gap. Looked up from germline, CDR1 is LNHNV and CDR2 is YYDKDF (reference sequence). The chain's CDR3 is CATSFQGNTEAFF. CDR3 DNA: TGTGCCACCAGCTTTCAGGGCAACACTGAAGCTTTCTTT.

This chain connects TRBV29-1 to TRBJ1-1; D is undetermined. CDR1 is SQVTM and CDR2 is ANQGSEA in the germline V gene. The CDR3 contains 14 residues. Trimming removed 3 bases at V and 2 bases at J, with 13 bases between. Here the CDR3 reads CSVDKTASNTEAFF. Here the CDR3 DNA reads TGCAGCGTTGATAAAACAGCTAGTAACACTGAAGCTTTCTTT. Drawing the rest from reference TRBV29-1 and TRBJ1-1, the complete variable domain is SAVISQKPSRDICQRGTSLTIQCQVDSQVTMMFWYRQQPGQSLTLIATANQGSEATYESGFVIDKFPISRPNLTFSTLTVSNMSPEDSSIYLCSVDKTASNTEAFFGQGTRLTVV.

This clone was recorded only once. This chain links TRBV18 with TRBJ2-5; 7 positions agree with TRBD1. Germline lookup yields CDR1 KGHSH and CDR2 LQKENI. This CDR3 spans 13 amino acids. J gave up 5 bases and V 6 bases, and 6 bases lay outside the gene matches. The chain's CDR3 is CASSQGVRETQYF. Written as DNA, the CDR3 is TGTGCCAGCTCCCAGGGGGTCAGGGAGACCCAGTACTTC.

CDR3 amino acids: CASGTGGGSGQETQYF. The CDR3 region has the DNA TGTGCCAGCGGGACAGGGGGCGGGAGTGGGCAAGAGACCCAGTACTTC. This chain connects TRBV7-3 to TRBJ2-5, with TRBD1 matching over 12 bases. V shed 8 bases, J shed 2 bases, and the junction held 9 bases outside the gene matches. CDR3 length equals 16 residues. In germline, CDR1 is SGHTA, CDR2 FQGTGA.

The V call is TRBV6-6, the J call TRBJ2-5; tentatively, D is TRBD2 (6 bases). The CDR3 consists of 14 residues. The V and J ends lost 6 bases and 4 bases respectively, with 15 bases between them. The germline V gene has CDR1 MNHNY and CDR2 SVGAGI (reference sequence). This CDR3 reads CASRRGSPAETQYF. Here the CDR3 DNA reads TGTGCCAGCAGACGGGGGTCTCCCGCAGAGACCCAGTACTTC.

The chain is built from TRBV11-2 and TRBJ2-3; the D call may be TRBD1 or TRBD2 (5 bases each). Germline-derived CDR1 and CDR2 are SGHAT and FQNNGV. Trimming shortened V by 2 bases and J by 2 bases, and 14 bases separated the two germline ends. This CDR3 comprises 16 residues. Here the CDR3 DNA reads TGTGCCAGCAGCTTACGGGACGGAGGCACCACAGATACGCAGTATTTT. Translation gives CASSLRDGGTTDTQYF.